Shown below are 24 T cell receptor beta chains from a single sample sequenced in a study of T cell responses to AZD1222 COVID-19 vaccine. Data came from immunoSEQ multiplex PCR; TCRdb stores just in-frame clones and leaves some out. Of more than 110,000 clones listed, about nine tenths are singletons. The material was peripheral blood, obtained on day 0 of AZD1222 vaccination. The receptor set was obtained from an adult in good health.

The gene calls are TRBV7-9 and TRBJ2-5; D could derive from TRBD1 or TRBD2 (5 bases each). Deletions cut 3 bases from V and 2 bases from J, with 13 bases between. Germline V gives CDR1 SEHNR, CDR2 FQNEAQ (reference sequence). The CDR3 is made up of 15 amino acids. CDR3 amino acids: CASSLFGGRQETQYF. DNA for the CDR3: TGTGCCAGCAGCTTGTTTGGGGGAAGACAAGAGACCCAGTACTTC.

The V gene is TRBV5-6, the J gene TRBJ1-2; D is unclear. The CDR3 loop spans 16 amino acids. The ends were cut back, 5 bases at V and 3 bases at J, with 20 bases in the middle. CDR1 and CDR2 from the germline V gene are SGHDT and YYEEEE. DNA for the CDR3: TGTGCCAGCAGTTTATGGCTCCGGGGAAAGGACTATGGCTACACCTTC. This translates into CASSLWLRGKDYGYTF.

CDR3: CASSLDRANYGYTF. In DNA, the CDR3 is TGTGCCAGCAGCTTAGACAGGGCGAACTATGGCTACACCTTC. V is TRBV11-3 and J is TRBJ1-2; possible D gene TRBD1, 5 bases. V lost 0 bases to trimming and J lost 2 bases, with 7 bases between them. This CDR3 spans 14 amino acids. The germline gives CDR1 SGHNT, CDR2 YENEEA.

The rearrangement joins TRBV5-1 to TRBJ2-3, with a tentative D call TRBD1 (5 bases). CDR1 and CDR2 (germline): SGHRS, YFSETQ. Trimming left V 5 bases short and J 4 bases short, with 11 bases between. The CDR3 has 13 amino acids. The CDR3 DNA reads TGCGCCAGCAGACTGGGGCCGGCAGATACGCAGTATTTT. This codes for CASRLGPADTQYF.

The chain couples TRBV4-1 to TRBJ2-5; no firm D call. The CDR3 has 14 residues. The V end lost 3 bases, the J end lost 4 bases, and 12 bases lay between the germline ends. From germline, CDR1 is MGHRA and CDR2 YSYEKL. DNA for the CDR3: TGCGCCAGCAGCCACGCTTCCGGGCGAGAGACCCAGTACTTC. It specifies CASSHASGRETQYF.

This rearrangement joins TRBV2 to TRBJ1-2; TRBD1 aligns across 7 bases. In germline, CDR1 is SNHLY, CDR2 FYNNEI. The CDR3 is made up of 15 amino acids. The J segment lost 8 bases and the V segment lost 5 bases, leaving 14 bases of the junction unmatched. CDR3 in DNA: TGTGCCAGCAGTCCCTCACAGGGGAACGTTTCGGGCTACACCTTC. Its protein product is CASSPSQGNVSGYTF. Looking up the rest from reference TRBV2 and TRBJ1-2 gives the full variable domain: EPEVTQTPSHQVTQMGQEVILRCVPISNHLYFYWYRQILGQKVEFLVSFYNNEISEKSEIFDDQFSVERPDGSNFTLKIRSTKLEDSAMYFCASSPSQGNVSGYTFGSGTRLTVV.

The chain has TRBV4-2 and TRBJ2-3, with TRBD2 identical over 8 bases. Germline CDR1 is LGHNA and CDR2 is YNFKEQ. Trimming took 1 base from V and 1 from J; bases not matched to a gene: 4. This CDR3 contains 16 residues. The CDR3 nucleotides are TGTGCCAGCAGCCAAGTGGGTAGCGGGGGCACAGATACGCAGTATTTT. It yields the protein CASSQVGSGGTDTQYF.

The V gene is TRBV19, the J gene TRBJ1-5, with 9 nucleotides matching TRBD1. The CDR3 consists of 17 residues. Losses at the gene ends were 7 bases for V and 2 bases for J; bases not matched to a gene: 12. CDR1 is LNHDA, CDR2 SQIVND, per germline (reference sequence). The DNA for the CDR3 is TGTGCCAGTACAAAGTCCGGGACAGGGCTGCGCAATCAGCCCCAGCATTTT. The encoded protein is CASTKSGTGLRNQPQHF.

The gene calls are TRBV18 and TRBJ1-5, with 8 nucleotides matching TRBD1. V lost 1 base to trimming and J lost 3 bases; unmatched junction nucleotides: 14. Germline V gene lookup returns CDR1 KGHSH and CDR2 LQKENI. The CDR3 contains 19 residues. The chain's CDR3 is CASSPRGSADRGYNQPQHF. The DNA of the CDR3 is TGTGCCAGCTCACCACGGGGTAGTGCTGACAGGGGATACAATCAGCCCCAGCATTTT.

The rearrangement links TRBV3-1 (or the pseudogene TRBV3-2) to TRBJ2-2; 7 nucleotides agree with TRBD1. The CDR3 runs 17 residues. CDR1 is LGHDT, CDR2 YNNKEL, per germline (reference sequence). Unmatched junction bases numbered 10, after V lost 0 bases and J lost 6 bases. CDR3 coding DNA: TGTGCCAGCAGCCAAGAGTTTGTAGGGGGCCACGCCGGGGAGCTGTTTTTT. This codes for CASSQEFVGGHAGELFF.

The chain carries TRBV30 and TRBJ2-7, with TRBD2 as a possible D gene (6 bases). Germline V lookup: CDR1 GTSNPN, CDR2 SVGIG (reference sequence). This CDR3 is 10 amino acids long. This CDR3 is CASGGYEQYF. CDR3 DNA: TGTGCTTCCGGGGGTTACGAGCAGTACTTC.

CDR3 residues: CASSPGPPSVEQYF. The CDR3 DNA sequence: TGCGCCAGCAGCCCGGGCCCTCCATCCGTAGAGCAGTACTTC. The rearrangement joins TRBV5-1 to TRBJ2-7; no firm D call. The CDR3 has 14 residues. Trimming stripped 4 bases from V and 7 bases from J, with 18 bases between. Germline V gene lookup returns CDR1 SGHRS and CDR2 YFSETQ.

A single count supports this clone. The gene calls are TRBV5-7 and TRBJ1-5; D uncertain. TRBV5-7 is identified as an open reading frame with a role that is uncertain. The CDR3 sequence is 13 residues long. Trimming stripped 7 bases from V and 6 bases from J, with 14 bases between. The CDR3 sequence: CASGRRGSQPQHF. Here the CDR3 DNA reads TGTGCCAGCGGACGTCGGGGTTCTCAGCCCCAGCATTTT.

Remarks on this clone: A read error may account for a junction end that differs from germline. The rearrangement links TRBV3-1 (or the pseudogene TRBV3-2) to TRBJ2-7; D perhaps matches TRBD2 (6 bases). Germline V CDR1 and CDR2: LGHDT, YNNKEL (reference sequence). The CDR3 has 13 residues. CDR3 amino acids: CASSQGRDGAEGF. CDR3 coding DNA: TGTGCCAGCAGCCAAGGAAGGGACGGGGCGGAGGGCTTC.

The chain uses TRBV5-4 and TRBJ2-1; 10 positions agree with TRBD2. The CDR3 runs to 16 residues. CDR1 and CDR2 from the germline V gene are SGHNT and YYREEE (reference sequence). V shed 4 bases, J shed 8 bases, and the junction held 12 bases outside the gene matches. CDR3: CASSRPGLANGDEQFF. CDR3 DNA sequence: TGTGCCAGCAGCAGACCGGGACTAGCGAATGGGGATGAGCAGTTCTTC.

This clone was counted once. The CDR3 sequence is CASSLSGLDTQYF. CDR3 DNA: TGTGCCAGCAGCTTAAGTGGGCTAGATACGCAGTATTTT. The chain links TRBV7-3 to TRBJ2-3, with D unresolved. Per the germline V gene, CDR1 is SGHTA and CDR2 is FQGTGA. The CDR3 length is 13 residues. Trimming pared 1 base from V and 5 bases from J, leaving 7 bases between.

The chain joins TRBV7-2 to TRBJ2-7, with TRBD1 matching 11 bases. The CDR3 covers 18 residues. Trimming cost V 1 base and J 2 bases; bases outside gene matches: 10. Germline V gene sequence: CDR1 SGHTA, CDR2 FQGNSA. The CDR3 DNA follows: TGTGCCAGCAGCTTAGAGGTCCGGACAGGGGGCAGCCCCTACGAGCAGTACTTC. This gives the protein CASSLEVRTGGSPYEQYF.

This clone was picked up a small number of times. This chain connects TRBV19 to TRBJ2-7; 9 bases are a match to TRBD1. The CDR3 is made up of 14 amino acids. The J segment lost 5 bases and the V segment lost 6 bases, leaving 8 bases of the junction unmatched. In germline, CDR1 is LNHDA, CDR2 SQIVND (reference sequence). The DNA of the CDR3 is TGTGCCAGTAGGCCCGGGACAGGGCTCAACGAGCAGTACTTC. Translating gives CASRPGTGLNEQYF.

The chain joins TRBV6-1 to TRBJ1-2; D perhaps matches TRBD1 (5 bases). V was cut by 3 bases and J by 11 bases, with 13 bases left in between. From germline, CDR1 is MNHNS and CDR2 SASEGT. The CDR3 is 12 amino acids. CDR3 sequence: CASSETGEKYTF. The CDR3 nucleotides read TGTGCCAGCAGTGAGACGGGGGAGAAGTACACCTTC.

V usage is TRBV2 and J usage is TRBJ1-2, with 7 bases lining up with TRBD1. Germline-derived CDR1 and CDR2 are SNHLY and FYNNEI. This CDR3 region has 14 residues. Trimming removed 6 bases from V and 6 bases from J; junction bases left unmatched: 10. The CDR3 region has the DNA TGTGCCAGCAGCCAGAGACAGGGAGTGAATGGCTACACCTTC. The encoded protein is CASSQRQGVNGYTF.

V and J are TRBV11-1 and TRBJ1-4; D possibly corresponds to TRBD1 (5 bases). Germline-derived CDR1 and CDR2 are SGHAT and FQDESV (reference sequence). The CDR3 is made up of 14 amino acids. V lost 5 bases and J 7 bases, leaving 14 bases between the germline ends. CDR3 bases: TGTGCCAGCAGCCCCGGGGCGGCGCGTGAAAAACTGTTTTTT. Amino acid sequence: CASSPGAAREKLFF.

The chain uses TRBV6-5 and TRBJ1-6; D gene ambiguous. The ends were cut back, 4 bases at V and 4 bases at J, with 8 bases in the middle. Per germline, CDR1 MNHEY and CDR2 SVGAGI. The CDR3 is made up of 14 amino acids. CDR3 nucleotides: TGTGCCAGCAGTTCTGGAAATTATAATTCACCCCTCCACTTT. Protein product: CASSSGNYNSPLHF.

The chain combines TRBV7-9 with TRBJ1-2; D not resolved. Trimming left V 2 bases short and J 8 bases short, with 18 bases between. The CDR3 loop spans 15 amino acids. Germline values: CDR1 SEHNR, CDR2 FQNEAQ (reference sequence). The CDR3 DNA sequence: TGTGCCAGCAGCTTACTGGGGAGTAGCGTGAAAGGCTACACCTTC. Translated, it gives CASSLLGSSVKGYTF.

The V call is TRBV12-5, the J call TRBJ1-2; D might be TRBD1 (6 bases). The CDR3 has 16 amino acids. The V end lost 11 bases, the J end lost 7 bases, and 29 bases lay between the germline ends. Germline CDR1 LGHNT, CDR2 FRNRAP. The CDR3: CARPSRGSPMGIGYTF. The DNA for the CDR3 is TGTGCTCGCCCGAGCAGGGGCAGCCCAATGGGCATTGGCTACACCTTC.